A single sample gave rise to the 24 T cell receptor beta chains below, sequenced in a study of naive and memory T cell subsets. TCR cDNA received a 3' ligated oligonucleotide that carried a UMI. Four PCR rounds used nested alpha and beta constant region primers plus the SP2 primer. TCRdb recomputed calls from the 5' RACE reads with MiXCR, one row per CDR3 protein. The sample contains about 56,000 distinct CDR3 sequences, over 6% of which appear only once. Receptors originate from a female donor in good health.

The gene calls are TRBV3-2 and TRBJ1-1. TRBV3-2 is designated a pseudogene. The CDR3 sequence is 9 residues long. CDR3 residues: CASSLEAFF. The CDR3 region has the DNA TGTGCCAGCAGCCTTGAAGCTTTCTTT.

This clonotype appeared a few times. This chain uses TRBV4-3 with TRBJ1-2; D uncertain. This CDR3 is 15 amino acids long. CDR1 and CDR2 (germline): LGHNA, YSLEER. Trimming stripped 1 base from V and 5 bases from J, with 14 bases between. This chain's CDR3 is CASSQVIEEPYGYTF. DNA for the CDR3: TGCGCCAGCAGCCAAGTCATTGAGGAACCATATGGCTACACCTTC.

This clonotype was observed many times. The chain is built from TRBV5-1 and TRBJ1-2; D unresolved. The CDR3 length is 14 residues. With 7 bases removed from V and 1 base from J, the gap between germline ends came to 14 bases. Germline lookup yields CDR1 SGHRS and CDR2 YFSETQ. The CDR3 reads CASRTLISNYGYTF. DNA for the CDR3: TGCGCCAGCCGTACCTTGATAAGTAACTATGGCTACACCTTC.

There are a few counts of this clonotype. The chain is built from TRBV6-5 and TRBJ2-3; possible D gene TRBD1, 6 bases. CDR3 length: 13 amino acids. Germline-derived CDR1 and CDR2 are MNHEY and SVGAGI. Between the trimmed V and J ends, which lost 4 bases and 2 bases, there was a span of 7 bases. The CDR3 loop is CASSSGATDTQYF. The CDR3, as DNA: TGTGCCAGCAGTTCAGGGGCCACAGATACGCAGTATTTT.

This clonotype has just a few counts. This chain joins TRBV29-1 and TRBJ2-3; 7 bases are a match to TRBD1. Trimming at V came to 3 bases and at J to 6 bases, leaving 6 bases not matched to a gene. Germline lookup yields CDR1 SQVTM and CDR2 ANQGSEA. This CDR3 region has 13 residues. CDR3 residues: CSVDEGASDTQYF. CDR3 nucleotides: TGCAGCGTTGATGAGGGGGCCTCTGATACGCAGTATTTT.

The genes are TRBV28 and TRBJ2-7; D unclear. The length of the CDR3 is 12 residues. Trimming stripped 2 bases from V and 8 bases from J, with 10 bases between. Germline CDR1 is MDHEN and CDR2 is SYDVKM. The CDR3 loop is CASSLGLGKQYF. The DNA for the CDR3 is TGTGCCAGCAGTTTAGGCCTAGGGAAGCAGTACTTC.

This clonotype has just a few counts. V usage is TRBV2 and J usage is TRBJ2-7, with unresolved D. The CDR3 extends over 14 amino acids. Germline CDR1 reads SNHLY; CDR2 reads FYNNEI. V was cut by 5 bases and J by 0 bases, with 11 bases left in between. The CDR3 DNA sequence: TGTGCCAGCAGTCGTGGACCCACCTCCTACGAGCAGTACTTC. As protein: CASSRGPTSYEQYF.

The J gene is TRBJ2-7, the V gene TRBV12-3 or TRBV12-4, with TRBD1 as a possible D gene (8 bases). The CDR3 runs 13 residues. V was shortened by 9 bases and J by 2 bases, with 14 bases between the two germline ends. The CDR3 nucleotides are TGTGCCAGTCGGACAGGGAGGGCCTACGAGCAGTACTTC. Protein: CASRTGRAYEQYF.

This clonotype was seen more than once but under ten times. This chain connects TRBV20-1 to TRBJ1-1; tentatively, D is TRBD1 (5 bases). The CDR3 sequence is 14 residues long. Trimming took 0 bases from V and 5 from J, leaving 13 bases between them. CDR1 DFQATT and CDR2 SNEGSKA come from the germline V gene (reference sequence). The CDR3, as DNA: TGCAGTGCTAGAGAAGGCGGCAGGGATACTGAAGCTTTCTTT. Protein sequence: CSAREGGRDTEAFF.

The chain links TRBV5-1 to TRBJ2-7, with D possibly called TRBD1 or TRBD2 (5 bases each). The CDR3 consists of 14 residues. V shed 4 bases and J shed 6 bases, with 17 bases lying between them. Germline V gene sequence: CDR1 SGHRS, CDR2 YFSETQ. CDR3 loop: CASSNPGRITEQYF. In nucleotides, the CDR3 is TGCGCCAGCAGCAACCCGGGACGAATAACCGAGCAGTACTTC.

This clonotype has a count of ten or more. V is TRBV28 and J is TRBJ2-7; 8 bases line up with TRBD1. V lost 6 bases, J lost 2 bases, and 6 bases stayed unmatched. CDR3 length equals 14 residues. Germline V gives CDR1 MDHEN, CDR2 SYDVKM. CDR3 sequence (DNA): TGTGCCAGCAGAGCCGGGACAGGTCCCTACGAGCAGTACTTC. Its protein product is CASRAGTGPYEQYF. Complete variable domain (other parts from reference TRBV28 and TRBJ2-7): DVKVTQSSRYLVKRTGEKVFLECVQDMDHENMFWYRQDPGLGLRLIYFSYDVKMKEKGDIPEGYSVSREKKERFSLILESASTNQTSMYLCASRAGTGPYEQYFGPGTRLTVT.

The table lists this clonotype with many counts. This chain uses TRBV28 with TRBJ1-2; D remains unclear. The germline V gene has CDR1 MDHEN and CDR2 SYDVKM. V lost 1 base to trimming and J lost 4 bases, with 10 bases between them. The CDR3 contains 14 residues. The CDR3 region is CASSLYSAPYGYTF. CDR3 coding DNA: TGTGCCAGCAGTTTATATTCTGCACCCTATGGCTACACCTTC.

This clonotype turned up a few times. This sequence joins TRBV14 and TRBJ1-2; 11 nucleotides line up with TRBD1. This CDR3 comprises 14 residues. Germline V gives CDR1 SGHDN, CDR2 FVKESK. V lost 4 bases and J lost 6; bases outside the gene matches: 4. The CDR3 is CASSRDRGEDGYTF. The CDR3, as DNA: TGTGCCAGCAGCCGGGACAGGGGGGAAGATGGCTACACCTTC.

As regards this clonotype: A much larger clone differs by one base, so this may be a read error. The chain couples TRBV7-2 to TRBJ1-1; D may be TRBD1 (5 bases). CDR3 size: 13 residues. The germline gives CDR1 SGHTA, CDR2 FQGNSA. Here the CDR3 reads CDSSSLQAYEAFF. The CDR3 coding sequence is TGTGACAGCAGCTCCTTACAGGCCTATGAAGCTTTCTTT.

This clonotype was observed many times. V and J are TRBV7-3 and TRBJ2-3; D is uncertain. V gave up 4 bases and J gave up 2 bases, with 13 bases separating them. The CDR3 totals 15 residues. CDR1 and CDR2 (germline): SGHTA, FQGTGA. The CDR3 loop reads CASSSDPYATDTQYF. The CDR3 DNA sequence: TGTGCCAGCAGCTCAGACCCATACGCCACAGATACGCAGTATTTT.

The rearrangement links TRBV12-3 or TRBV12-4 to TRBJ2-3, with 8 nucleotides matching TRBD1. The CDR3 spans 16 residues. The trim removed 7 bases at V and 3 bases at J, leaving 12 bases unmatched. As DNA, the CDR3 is TGTGCCAGCAAAAACGGACAGGGAGGTGTGACAGATACGCAGTATTTT. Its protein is CASKNGQGGVTDTQYF.

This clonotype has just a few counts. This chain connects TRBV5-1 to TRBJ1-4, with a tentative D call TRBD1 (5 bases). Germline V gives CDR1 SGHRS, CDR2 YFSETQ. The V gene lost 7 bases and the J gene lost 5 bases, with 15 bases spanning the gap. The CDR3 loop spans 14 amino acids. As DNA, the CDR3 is TGCGCCAGCTCTAACCGGGACGGAAATGAAAAACTGTTTTTT. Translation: CASSNRDGNEKLFF.

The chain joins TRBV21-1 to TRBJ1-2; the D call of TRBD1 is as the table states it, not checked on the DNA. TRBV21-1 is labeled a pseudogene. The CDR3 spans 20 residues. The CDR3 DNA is TGTGCCAGCAGCAACTACCCCCAGGTACCCAAAAAAACTCTTAACTATGGCGACACCTTC. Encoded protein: CASSNYPQVPKKTLNYGDTF.

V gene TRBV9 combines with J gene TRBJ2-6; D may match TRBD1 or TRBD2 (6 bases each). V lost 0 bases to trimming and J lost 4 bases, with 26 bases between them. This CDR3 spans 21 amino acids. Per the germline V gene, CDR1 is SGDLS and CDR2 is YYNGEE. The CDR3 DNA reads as TGTGCCAGCAGCGTAGGGTTGGTAGGGAAATGGGGGGCGCGCGGGGCCAACGTCCTGACTTTC. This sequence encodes CASSVGLVGKWGARGANVLTF.

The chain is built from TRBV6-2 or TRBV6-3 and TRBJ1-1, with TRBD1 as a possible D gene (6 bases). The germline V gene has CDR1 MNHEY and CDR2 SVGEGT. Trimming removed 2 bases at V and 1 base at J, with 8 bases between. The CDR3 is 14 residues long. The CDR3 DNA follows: TGTGCCAGCAGTTACGACAGGTCGAACACTGAAGCTTTCTTT. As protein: CASSYDRSNTEAFF.

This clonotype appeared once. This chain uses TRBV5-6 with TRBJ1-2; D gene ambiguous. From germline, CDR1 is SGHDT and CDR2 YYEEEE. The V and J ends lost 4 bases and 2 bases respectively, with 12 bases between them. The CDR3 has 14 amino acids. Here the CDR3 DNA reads TGTGCCAGCAGCACGCGGACGGAGAACTATGGCTACACCTTC. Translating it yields CASSTRTENYGYTF.

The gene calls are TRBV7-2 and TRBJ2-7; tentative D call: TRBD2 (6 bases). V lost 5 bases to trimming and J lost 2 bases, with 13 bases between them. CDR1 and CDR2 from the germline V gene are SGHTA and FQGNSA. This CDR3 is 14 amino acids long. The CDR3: CASSPGDLTYEQYF. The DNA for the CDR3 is TGTGCCAGCAGCCCGGGGGACCTGACCTACGAGCAGTACTTC.

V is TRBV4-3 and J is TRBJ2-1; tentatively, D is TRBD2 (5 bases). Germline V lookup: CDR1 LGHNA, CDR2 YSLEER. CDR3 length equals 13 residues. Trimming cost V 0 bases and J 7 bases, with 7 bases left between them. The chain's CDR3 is CASSQEPGNEQFF. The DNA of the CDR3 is TGCGCCAGCAGCCAAGAACCGGGAAATGAGCAGTTCTTC.

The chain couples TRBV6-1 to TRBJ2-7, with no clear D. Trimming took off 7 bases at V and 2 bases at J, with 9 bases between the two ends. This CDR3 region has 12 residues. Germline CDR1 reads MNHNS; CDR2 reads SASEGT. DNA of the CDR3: TGTGCCAGCACCCTTTCCGCCTACGAGCAGTACTTC. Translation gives CASTLSAYEQYF.